This TCR beta chain is drawn from a study of cytomegalovirus exposure and HLA in healthy donors. Study-wide results and limits: Both high specificity and high sensitivity reportedly marked the classifier's diagnosis of cytomegalovirus status. In vitro work confirmed that a few CMV-associated chains recognize CMV antigens.

TCRdb's copy holds only in-frame clones and misses some; the assay was immunoSEQ multiplex PCR. Among 150,000 to 200,000 clones listed, around 84% were seen once. Trimming left V 11 bases short and J 0 bases short, with 10 bases between. CDR1 is MRHNA and CDR2 is SNTAGT in the germline V gene. This CDR3 is 13 amino acids long. As for this clone: The antigen remains unidentified.

The sequenced material came from PBMCs. The chain carries TRBV6-4 and TRBJ2-2; no firm D call. This TCR derives from a man aged 18-30 years in good health and CMV-seropositive. The CDR3, as DNA: TGTGCCGACTTAGCAGCGAACACCGGGGAGCTGTTTTTT. Translated: CADLAANTGELFF.